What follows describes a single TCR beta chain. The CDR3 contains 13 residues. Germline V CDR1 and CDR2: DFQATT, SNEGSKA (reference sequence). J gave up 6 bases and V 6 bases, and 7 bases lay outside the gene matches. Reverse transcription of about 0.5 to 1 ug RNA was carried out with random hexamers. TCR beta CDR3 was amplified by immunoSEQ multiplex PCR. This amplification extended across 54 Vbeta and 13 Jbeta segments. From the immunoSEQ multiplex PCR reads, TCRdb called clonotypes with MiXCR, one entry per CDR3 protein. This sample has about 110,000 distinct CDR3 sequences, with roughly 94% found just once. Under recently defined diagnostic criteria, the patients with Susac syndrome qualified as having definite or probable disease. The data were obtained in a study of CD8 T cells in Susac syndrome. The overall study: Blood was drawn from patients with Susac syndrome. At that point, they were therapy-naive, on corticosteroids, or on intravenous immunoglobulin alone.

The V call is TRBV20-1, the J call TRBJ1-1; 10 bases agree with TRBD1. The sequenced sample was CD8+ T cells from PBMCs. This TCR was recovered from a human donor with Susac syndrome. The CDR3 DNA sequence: TGCAGTGCCGCGGGACAGGGGTATTCTGAAGCTTTCTTT. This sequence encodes CSAAGQGYSEAFF.